Listed below are T cell receptor beta chains from one sample, sequenced in a study of shared clonotypes between healthy human individuals. TCRdb keeps only in-frame clones here, not all; method: immunoSEQ multiplex PCR. The profile shows 2 million to 2.5 million clones, 95% of them singletons. The sample comprised naive CD4+ T cells sorted from blood. These TCRs come from a man between 18 and 35 years old in good health. The CDR3 runs from the conserved cysteine through the conserved F or W. A D gene is named only where the DNA matches it firmly. Not every row has a clone size; where given, it reads once, few, many or a size class.

clone_size	v_call	d_call	j_call	cdr3_aa	cdr3_nt
NA	TRBV4-3	NA	TRBJ2-1	CASSAGPIQDNEQFF	TGCGCCAGCAGCGCAGGCCCTATACAGGACAATGAGCAGTTCTTC
NA	TRBV6-1	NA	TRBJ2-3	CASLMGYTQYF	TGTGCCAGTCTCATGGGTTATACGCAGTATTTT
NA	TRBV6-1	NA	TRBJ2-5	CASSENGGRETQYF	TGTGCCAGCAGCGAAAATGGAGGGAGAGAGACCCAGTACTTC
NA	TRBV18	TRBD2	TRBJ2-7	CASSPLSGAGAYEQYF	TGTGCCAGCTCACCACTAAGTGGAGCGGGAGCCTACGAGCAGTACTTC
NA	TRBV19	NA	TRBJ2-5	CASSTGPPWGETQYF	TGTGCCAGTAGTACGGGGCCCCCCTGGGGAGAGACCCAGTACTTC
NA	TRBV5-1	NA	TRBJ1-2	CASSLHDRQNYGYTF	TGCGCCAGCAGCTTGCACGATCGGCAGAACTATGGCTACACCTTC
NA	TRBV28	TRBD1	TRBJ1-6	CASSLGQGGRSPLHF	TGTGCCAGCAGTTTAGGACAGGGGGGTCGGTCACCCCTCCACTTT
NA	TRBV10-2	NA	TRBJ1-5	CASGDGNQPQHF	TGCGCCAGCGGAGACGGTAATCAGCCCCAGCATTTT
NA	TRBV15	TRBD1	TRBJ1-2	CATSRDRGQGYGYTF	TGTGCCACCAGCAGAGATAGGGGACAGGGCTATGGCTACACCTTC
NA	TRBV18	NA	TRBJ1-3	CASSPSSGNTIYF	TGTGCCAGCTCACCATCTTCTGGAAACACCATATATTTT
once	TRBV11-2	TRBD2	TRBJ2-3	CASSLAGGITDTQYF	TGTGCCAGCAGCTTAGCGGGGGGGATCACAGATACGCAGTATTTT
NA	TRBV7-9	NA	TRBJ2-3	CASSQVLSGSTDTQYF	TGTGCCAGCAGCCAAGTCCTCAGCGGATCTACAGATACGCAGTATTTT
NA	TRBV5-1	NA	TRBJ2-7	CASSPLLGGEQYF	TGCGCCAGCAGCCCGCTTTTAGGGGGTGAGCAGTACTTC
NA	TRBV2	NA	TRBJ2-7	CASGVGRSPYEQYF	TGTGCCAGCGGAGTTGGCAGGAGCCCCTACGAGCAGTACTTC
NA	TRBV7-3	NA	TRBJ2-2	CASSLRRAENTGELFF	TGTGCCAGCAGCTTAAGACGGGCAGAGAACACCGGGGAGCTGTTTTTT
NA	TRBV5-1	NA	TRBJ2-7	CASSLGNQLFYEQYF	TGCGCCAGCAGCTTGGGGAACCAACTTTTCTACGAGCAGTACTTC
NA	TRBV27	NA	TRBJ1-4	CASRRAATNEKLFF	TGTGCCAGCAGACGGGCTGCAACTAATGAAAAACTGTTTTTT
NA	TRBV19	NA	TRBJ1-4	CASRTTDNEKLFF	TGTGCCAGCAGAACTACCGACAATGAAAAACTGTTTTTT
NA	TRBV6-5	NA	TRBJ1-2	CASTRGGDGYTF	TGTGCCAGCACCCGGGGAGGTGATGGCTACACCTTC
NA	TRBV7-2	TRBD2	TRBJ2-7	CASSLMLAASYEQYF	TGTGCCAGCAGCTTAATGCTAGCGGCCTCCTACGAGCAGTACTTC
NA	TRBV6-5	NA	TRBJ2-7	CASSPGASSYEQYF	TGTGCCAGCAGTCCCGGTGCGAGCTCCTACGAGCAGTACTTC
once	TRBV6-5	NA	TRBJ1-2	CASSSVEGNGYTF	TGTGCCAGCAGTTCCGTGGAGGGCAATGGCTACACCTTC
NA	TRBV11-2	NA	TRBJ1-2	CASSLDPGSWGYTF	TGTGCCAGCAGCTTAGACCCAGGGTCGTGGGGCTACACCTTC
NA	TRBV25-1	NA	TRBJ2-3	CASSGRAGSTDTQYF	TGTGCCAGCAGTGGCAGGGCGGGATCTACAGATACGCAGTATTTT
few	TRBV2	NA	TRBJ2-5	CASSEGETQYF	TGTGCCAGCAGTGAGGGGGAGACCCAGTACTTC
NA	TRBV30	TRBD2	TRBJ2-1	CAWSPAGGPNEQFF	TGTGCCTGGAGTCCAGCGGGGGGGCCCAATGAGCAGTTCTTC
NA	TRBV6-6	TRBD1	TRBJ1-4	CASGTATTNEKLFF	TGTGCCAGCGGGACAGCTACTACTAATGAAAAACTGTTTTTT
NA	TRBV10-2	NA	TRBJ1-4	CASSEAGMNEKLFF	TGCGCCAGCAGTGAGGCGGGCATGAATGAAAAACTGTTTTTT
NA	TRBV12-2	NA	TRBJ2-7	CASRGRRGGETYEQYF	TGTGCAAGTCGCGGACGAAGGGGCGGGGAGACTTACGAGCAGTACTTC
few	TRBV25-1	TRBD1	TRBJ2-5	CASSRPGGASETQYF	TGTGCCAGCAGCAGACCAGGGGGCGCATCGGAGACCCAGTACTTC
NA	TRBV19	TRBD2	TRBJ2-5	CASSRTSEETQYF	TGTGCCAGTAGCAGGACTAGCGAAGAGACCCAGTACTTC
NA	TRBV1	NA	TRBJ1-2	CTSSQDQLGLYGYTF	TGCACCAGCAGCCAAGATCAATTGGGGCTTTATGGCTACACCTTC
NA	TRBV6-6	NA	TRBJ2-3	CASSFLPTNTDTQYF	TGTGCCAGCAGTTTCCTACCGACAAACACAGATACGCAGTATTTT
NA	TRBV10-3	TRBD1	TRBJ2-1	CAISESIGGGYEQFF	TGTGCCATCAGTGAGTCGATAGGGGGCGGCTATGAGCAGTTCTTC
NA	TRBV9	NA	TRBJ2-5	CASSKSFQETQYF	TGTGCCAGCAGCAAGAGCTTCCAAGAGACCCAGTACTTC
NA	TRBV7-2	NA	TRBJ2-2	CASSLGELSTGELFF	TGTGCCAGCAGCTTAGGCGAGTTGAGCACCGGGGAGCTGTTTTTT
NA	TRBV6-1	NA	TRBJ1-3	CASSDQGGNSGNTIYF	TGTGCCAGCAGTGACCAGGGCGGGAACTCTGGAAACACCATATATTTT
NA	TRBV15	NA	TRBJ2-7	CATSRDFYEQYF	TGTGCCACCAGCAGAGATTTCTACGAGCAGTACTTC
NA	TRBV18	NA	TRBJ2-6	CASSPRGGGAGANVLTF	TGTGCCAGCTCACCTCGGGGAGGGGGCGCTGGGGCCAACGTCCTGACTTTC
NA	TRBV28	NA	TRBJ2-3	CATQGDTDTQYF	TGTGCCACCCAGGGTGACACAGATACGCAGTATTTT
NA	TRBV4-1	TRBD2	TRBJ2-4	CASSQDRWTSGGAAKNIQYF	TGCGCCAGCAGCCAAGATCGGTGGACTAGCGGGGGGGCGGCCAAAAACATTCAGTACTTC
NA	TRBV18	NA	TRBJ1-4	CASSLQVGVDEKLFF	TGTGCCAGCTCACTGCAGGTTGGAGTTGATGAAAAACTGTTTTTT
NA	TRBV18	NA	TRBJ2-5	CASSPRGRAGETQYF	TGTGCCAGCTCTCCCCGGGGGAGAGCGGGAGAGACCCAGTACTTC
NA	TRBV19	TRBD1	TRBJ1-6	CASSIPPGQTAGSYNSPLHF	TGTGCCAGTAGTATACCCCCGGGACAGACTGCGGGCTCCTATAATTCACCCCTCCACTTT
NA	TRBV4-1	TRBD1	TRBJ2-1	CASSQEGTDISSYNEQFF	TGCGCCAGCAGCCAAGAGGGGACAGACATTAGCTCCTACAATGAGCAGTTCTTC
few	TRBV19	TRBD1	TRBJ1-6	CASSIGQGANSPLHF	TGTGCCAGTAGTATAGGACAGGGGGCGAATTCACCCCTCCACTTT
NA	TRBV7-2	NA	TRBJ1-2	CASSSAGYGYTF	TGTGCCAGCAGCTCGGCAGGGTATGGCTACACCTTC
NA	TRBV7-7	NA	TRBJ2-1	CASSLGLPRQGNNEQFF	TGTGCTAGCAGCTTAGGACTACCGAGGCAGGGGAACAATGAGCAGTTCTTC
NA	TRBV7-2	NA	TRBJ1-1	CASSRTGRVNTEAFF	TGTGCCAGCAGCCGCACGGGGCGCGTAAACACTGAAGCTTTCTTT
NA	TRBV19	NA	TRBJ1-1	CASSPIDAMGNTEAFF	TGTGCCAGTAGTCCCATAGACGCGATGGGGAACACTGAAGCTTTCTTT
NA	TRBV18	TRBD2	TRBJ2-2	CASSGLAGQNTGELFF	TGTGCCAGCTCCGGACTAGCGGGACAGAACACCGGGGAGCTGTTTTTT
NA	TRBV2	NA	TRBJ1-4	CASSEESKLFF	TGTGCCAGCAGTGAAGAATCTAAACTGTTTTTT
NA	TRBV7-8	TRBD1	TRBJ2-4	CASSSSGTGSIQYF	TGTGCCAGCAGCTCCAGTGGGACAGGGTCTATTCAGTACTTC
NA	TRBV5-1	NA	TRBJ2-3	CASSPTGDTQYF	TGCGCCAGCAGCCCCACCGGGGATACGCAGTATTTT
NA	TRBV9	TRBD2	TRBJ2-3	CASSAATSGRAGDTQYF	TGTGCCAGCAGCGCCGCAACTAGCGGGAGGGCCGGAGATACGCAGTATTTT
NA	TRBV27	TRBD1	TRBJ2-7	CASRPGTGPREQYF	TGTGCCAGCAGGCCCGGGACAGGGCCCCGGGAGCAGTACTTC